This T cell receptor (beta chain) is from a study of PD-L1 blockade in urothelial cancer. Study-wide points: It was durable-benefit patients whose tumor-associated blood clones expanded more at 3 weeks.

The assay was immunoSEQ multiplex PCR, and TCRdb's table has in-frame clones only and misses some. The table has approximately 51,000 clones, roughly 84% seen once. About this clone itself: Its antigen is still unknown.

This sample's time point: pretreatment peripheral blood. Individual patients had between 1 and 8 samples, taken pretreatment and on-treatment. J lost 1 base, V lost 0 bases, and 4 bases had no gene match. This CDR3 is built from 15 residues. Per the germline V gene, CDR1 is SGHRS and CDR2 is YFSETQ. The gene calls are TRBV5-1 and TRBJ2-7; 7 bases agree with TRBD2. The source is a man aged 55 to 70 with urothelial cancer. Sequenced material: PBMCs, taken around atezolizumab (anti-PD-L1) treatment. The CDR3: CASSLGGSRSYEQYF. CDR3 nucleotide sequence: TGCGCCAGCAGCTTGGGCGGGAGCAGGTCCTACGAGCAGTACTTC.